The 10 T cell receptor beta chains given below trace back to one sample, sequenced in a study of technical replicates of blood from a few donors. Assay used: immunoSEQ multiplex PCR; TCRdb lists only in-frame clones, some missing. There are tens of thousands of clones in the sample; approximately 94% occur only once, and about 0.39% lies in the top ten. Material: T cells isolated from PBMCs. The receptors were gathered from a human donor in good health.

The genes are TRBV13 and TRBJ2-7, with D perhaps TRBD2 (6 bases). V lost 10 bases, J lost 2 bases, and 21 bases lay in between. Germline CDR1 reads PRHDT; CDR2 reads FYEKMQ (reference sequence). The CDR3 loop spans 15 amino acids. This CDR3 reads CATVYWTGEPYEQYF. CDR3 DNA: TGTGCCACCGTGTACTGGACGGGAGAGCCCTACGAGCAGTACTTC.

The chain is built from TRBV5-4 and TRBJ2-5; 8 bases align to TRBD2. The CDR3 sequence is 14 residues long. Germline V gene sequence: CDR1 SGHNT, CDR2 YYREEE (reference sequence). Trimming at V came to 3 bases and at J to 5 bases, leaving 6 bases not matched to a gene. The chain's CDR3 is CASSSGTRLETQYF. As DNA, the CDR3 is TGTGCCAGCAGCTCCGGGACTAGACTGGAGACCCAGTACTTC.

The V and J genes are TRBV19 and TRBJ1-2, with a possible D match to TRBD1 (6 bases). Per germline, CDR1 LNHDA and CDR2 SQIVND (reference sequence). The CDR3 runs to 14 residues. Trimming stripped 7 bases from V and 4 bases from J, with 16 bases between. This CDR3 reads CASNSRTEVYGYTF. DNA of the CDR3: TGTGCCAGTAATTCAAGGACAGAGGTCTATGGCTACACCTTC. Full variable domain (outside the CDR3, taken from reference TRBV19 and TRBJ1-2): DGGITQSPKYLFRKEGQNVTLSCEQNLNHDAMYWYRQDPGQGLRLIYYSQIVNDFQKGDIAEGYSVSREKKESFPLTVTSAQKNPTAFYLCASNSRTEVYGYTFGSGTRLTVV.

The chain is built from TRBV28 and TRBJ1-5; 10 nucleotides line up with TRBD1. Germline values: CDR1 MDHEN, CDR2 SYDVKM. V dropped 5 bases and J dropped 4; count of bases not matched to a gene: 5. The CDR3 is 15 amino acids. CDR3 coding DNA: TGTGCCAGCAGTCGACAGGGGGCGCGAAATCAGCCCCAGCATTTT. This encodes CASSRQGARNQPQHF.

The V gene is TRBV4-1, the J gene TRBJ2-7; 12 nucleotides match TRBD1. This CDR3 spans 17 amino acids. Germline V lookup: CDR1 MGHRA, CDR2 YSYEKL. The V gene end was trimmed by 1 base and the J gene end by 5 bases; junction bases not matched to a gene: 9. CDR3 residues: CASSQGGSGTGGHEQYF. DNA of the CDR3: TGCGCCAGCAGCCAAGGGGGATCCGGGACAGGGGGCCACGAGCAGTACTTC.

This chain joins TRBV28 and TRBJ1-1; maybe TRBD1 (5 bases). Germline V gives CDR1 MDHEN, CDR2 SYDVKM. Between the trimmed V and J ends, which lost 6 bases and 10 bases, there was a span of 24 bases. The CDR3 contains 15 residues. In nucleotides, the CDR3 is TGTGCCAGCAGCCCCCGTGCGGGAGGGGTAATTGGAGCTTTCTTT. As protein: CASSPRAGGVIGAFF.

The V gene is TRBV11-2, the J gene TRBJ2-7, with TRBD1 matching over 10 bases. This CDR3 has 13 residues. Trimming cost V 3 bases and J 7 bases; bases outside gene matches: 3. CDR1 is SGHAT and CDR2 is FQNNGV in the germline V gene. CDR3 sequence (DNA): TGTGCCAGCAGCTTTGGGACAGGGGTGGAGCAGTACTTC. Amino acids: CASSFGTGVEQYF.

CDR3 sequence: CASSLRQGRNEKLFF. Written as DNA, the CDR3 is TGTGCCAGTAGTCTCCGACAGGGGAGGAATGAAAAACTGTTTTTT. V gene TRBV19 combines with J gene TRBJ1-4; 8 positions agree with TRBD1. This CDR3 has 15 residues. Germline V gene sequence: CDR1 LNHDA, CDR2 SQIVND (reference sequence). The V gene end was trimmed by 5 bases and the J gene end by 5 bases; junction bases not matched to a gene: 7. Using reference TRBV19 and TRBJ1-4 for the parts outside the CDR3, the full variable domain is DGGITQSPKYLFRKEGQNVTLSCEQNLNHDAMYWYRQDPGQGLRLIYYSQIVNDFQKGDIAEGYSVSREKKESFPLTVTSAQKNPTAFYLCASSLRQGRNEKLFFGSGTQLSVL.

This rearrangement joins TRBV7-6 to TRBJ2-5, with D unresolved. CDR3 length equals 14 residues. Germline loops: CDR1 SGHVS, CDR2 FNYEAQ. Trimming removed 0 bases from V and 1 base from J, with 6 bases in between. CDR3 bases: TGTGCCAGCAGCTTAGCGCAGATCCAAGAGACCCAGTACTTC. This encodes CASSLAQIQETQYF.

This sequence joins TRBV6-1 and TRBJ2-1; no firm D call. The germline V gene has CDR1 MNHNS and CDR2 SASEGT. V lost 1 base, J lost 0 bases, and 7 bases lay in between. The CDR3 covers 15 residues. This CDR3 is CASSEGLSSYNEQFF. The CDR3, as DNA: TGTGCCAGCAGTGAAGGACTGAGCTCCTACAATGAGCAGTTCTTC.